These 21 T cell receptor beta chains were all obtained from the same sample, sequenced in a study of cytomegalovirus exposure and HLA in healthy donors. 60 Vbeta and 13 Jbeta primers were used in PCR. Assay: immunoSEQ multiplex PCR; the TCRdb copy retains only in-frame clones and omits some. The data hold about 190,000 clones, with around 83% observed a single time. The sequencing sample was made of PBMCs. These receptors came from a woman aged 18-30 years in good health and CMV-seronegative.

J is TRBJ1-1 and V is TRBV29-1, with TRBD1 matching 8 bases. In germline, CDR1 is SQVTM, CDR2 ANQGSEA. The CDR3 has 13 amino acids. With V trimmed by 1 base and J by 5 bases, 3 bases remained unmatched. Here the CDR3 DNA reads TGCAGCGTTGAAGCCGACAGGGGAACTGAAGCTTTCTTT. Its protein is CSVEADRGTEAFF.

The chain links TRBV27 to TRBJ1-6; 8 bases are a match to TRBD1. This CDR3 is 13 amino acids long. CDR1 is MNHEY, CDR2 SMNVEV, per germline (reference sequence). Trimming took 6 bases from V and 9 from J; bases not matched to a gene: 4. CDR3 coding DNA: TGTGCCAGCAGGGACAGGGTTACTTCACCCCTCCACTTT. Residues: CASRDRVTSPLHF.

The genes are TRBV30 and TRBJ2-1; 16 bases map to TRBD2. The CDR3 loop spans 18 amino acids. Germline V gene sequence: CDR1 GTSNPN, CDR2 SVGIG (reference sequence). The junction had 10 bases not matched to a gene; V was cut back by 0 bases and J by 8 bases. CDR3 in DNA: TGTGCCTGGAGTGTACGTTTGGGACTAGCGGGAGGGCCCCATGAGCAGTTCTTC. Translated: CAWSVRLGLAGGPHEQFF.

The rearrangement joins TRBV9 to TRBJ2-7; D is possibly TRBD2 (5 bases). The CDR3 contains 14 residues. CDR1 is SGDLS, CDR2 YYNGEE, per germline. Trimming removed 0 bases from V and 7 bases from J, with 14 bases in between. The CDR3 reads CASSVAALAVEQYF. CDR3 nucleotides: TGTGCCAGCAGCGTAGCGGCCCTAGCAGTTGAGCAGTACTTC.

CDR3 protein: CASTSTPQYGQGGTDTQYF. The CDR3 DNA follows: TGTGCCAGCACCAGTACCCCTCAATATGGACAGGGTGGCACAGATACGCAGTATTTT. This chain uses TRBV27 with TRBJ2-3; 8 bases are shared with TRBD1. J gave up 1 base and V 7 bases, and 19 bases lay outside the gene matches. The CDR3 sequence is 19 residues long. Germline CDR1 and CDR2: MNHEY and SMNVEV (reference sequence).

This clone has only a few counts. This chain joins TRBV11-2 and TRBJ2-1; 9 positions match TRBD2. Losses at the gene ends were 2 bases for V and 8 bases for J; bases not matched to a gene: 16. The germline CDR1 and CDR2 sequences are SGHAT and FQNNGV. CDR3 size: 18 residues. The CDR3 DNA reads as TGTGCCAGCAGCTTAAGGTATAAGGGGACTAGCATTTTGCATGAGCAGTTCTTC. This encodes CASSLRYKGTSILHEQFF.

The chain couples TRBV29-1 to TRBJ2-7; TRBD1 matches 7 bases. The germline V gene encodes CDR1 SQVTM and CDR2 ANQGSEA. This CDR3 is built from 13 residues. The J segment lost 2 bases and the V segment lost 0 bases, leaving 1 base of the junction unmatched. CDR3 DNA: TGCAGCGTTGAAGAGGACAGGACCTACGAGCAGTACTTC. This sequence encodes CSVEEDRTYEQYF.

CDR3 residues: CASSVEGAGGELFF. Written as DNA, the CDR3 is TGTGCCAGCAGTGTGGAAGGGGCTGGCGGGGAGCTGTTTTTT. The V gene is TRBV6-1, the J gene TRBJ2-2; the D gene is possibly TRBD1 (5 bases). V lost 4 bases and J 7 bases, leaving 13 bases between the germline ends. This CDR3 contains 14 residues. CDR1 MNHNS and CDR2 SASEGT come from the germline V gene.

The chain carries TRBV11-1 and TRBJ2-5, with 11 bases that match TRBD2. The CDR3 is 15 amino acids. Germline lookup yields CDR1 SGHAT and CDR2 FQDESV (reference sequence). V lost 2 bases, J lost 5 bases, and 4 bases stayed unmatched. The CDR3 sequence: CASSLYGTSGETQYF. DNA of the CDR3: TGTGCCAGCAGCTTATACGGGACTAGCGGCGAGACCCAGTACTTC.

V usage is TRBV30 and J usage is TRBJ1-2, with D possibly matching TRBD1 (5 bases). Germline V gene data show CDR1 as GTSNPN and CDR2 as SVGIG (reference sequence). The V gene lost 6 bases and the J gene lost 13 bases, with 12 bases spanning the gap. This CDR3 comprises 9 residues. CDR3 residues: CACHTGSTF. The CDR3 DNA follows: TGTGCCTGCCATACAGGTTCCACCTTC.

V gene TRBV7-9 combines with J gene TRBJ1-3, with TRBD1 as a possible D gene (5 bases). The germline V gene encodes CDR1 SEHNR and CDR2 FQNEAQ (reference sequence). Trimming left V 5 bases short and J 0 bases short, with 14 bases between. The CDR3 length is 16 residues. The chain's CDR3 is CASSPLTGISGNTIYF. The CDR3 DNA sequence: TGTGCCAGCAGCCCGTTAACAGGCATCTCTGGAAACACCATATATTTT.

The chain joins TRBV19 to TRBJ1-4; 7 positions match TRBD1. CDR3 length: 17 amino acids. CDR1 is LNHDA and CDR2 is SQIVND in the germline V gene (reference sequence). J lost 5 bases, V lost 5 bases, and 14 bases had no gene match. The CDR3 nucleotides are TGTGCCAGTAGTCAAGCCCTACAGGGGAGGTTCAATGAAAAACTGTTTTTT. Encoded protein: CASSQALQGRFNEKLFF.

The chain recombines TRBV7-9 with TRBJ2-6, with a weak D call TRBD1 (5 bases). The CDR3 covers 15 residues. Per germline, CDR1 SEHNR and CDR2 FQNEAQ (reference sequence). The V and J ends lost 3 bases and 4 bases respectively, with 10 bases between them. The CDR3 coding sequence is TGTGCCAGCAGCTTGGGGCGCTCGGGGGCCAACGTCCTGACTTTC. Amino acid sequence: CASSLGRSGANVLTF.

The CDR3 DNA is TGTGCAGAGAGCAGCGGAGGAAACACCATATATTTT. This gives the protein CAESSGGNTIYF. The gene calls are TRBV6-6 and TRBJ1-3; D ambiguous. Germline CDR1 reads MNHNY; CDR2 reads SVGAGI (reference sequence). The CDR3 length is 12 residues.

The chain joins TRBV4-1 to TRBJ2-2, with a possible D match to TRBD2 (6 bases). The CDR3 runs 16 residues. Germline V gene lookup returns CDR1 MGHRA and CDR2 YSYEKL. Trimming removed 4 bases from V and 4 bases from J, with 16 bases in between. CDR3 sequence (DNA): TGCGCCAGCAGCCGGGCCCTGGCGGGGCCCACCGGGGAGCTGTTTTTT. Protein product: CASSRALAGPTGELFF.

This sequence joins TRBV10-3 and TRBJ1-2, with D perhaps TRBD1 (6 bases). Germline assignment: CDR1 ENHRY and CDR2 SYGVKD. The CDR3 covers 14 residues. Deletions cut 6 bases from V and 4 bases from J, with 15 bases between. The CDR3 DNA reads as TGTGCCATCAGGGACAGTTTTGAGGGCTATGGCTACACCTTC. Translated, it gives CAIRDSFEGYGYTF.

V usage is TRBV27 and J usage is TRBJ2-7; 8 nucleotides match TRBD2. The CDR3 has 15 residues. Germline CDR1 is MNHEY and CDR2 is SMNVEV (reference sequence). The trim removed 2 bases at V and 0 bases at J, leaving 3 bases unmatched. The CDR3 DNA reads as TGTGCCAGCAGTTTACTGGCGGGAGGCTCCTACGAGCAGTACTTC. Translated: CASSLLAGGSYEQYF.

CDR3 bases: TGTGCCAGCAGCTCAGACAGGACAACTAATGAAAAACTGTTTTTT. Its translation: CASSSDRTTNEKLFF. The chain has TRBV9 and TRBJ1-4, with a tentative D call TRBD1 (6 bases). Germline values: CDR1 SGDLS, CDR2 YYNGEE. This CDR3 spans 15 amino acids. V gave up 4 bases and J gave up 0 bases, with 10 bases separating them. Filled out from reference TRBV9 and TRBJ1-4, the complete variable domain reads DSGVTQTPKHLITATGQRVTLRCSPRSGDLSVYWYQQSLDQGLQFLIQYYNGEERAKGNILERFSAQQFPDLHSELNLSSLELGDSALYFCASSSDRTTNEKLFFGSGTQLSVL.

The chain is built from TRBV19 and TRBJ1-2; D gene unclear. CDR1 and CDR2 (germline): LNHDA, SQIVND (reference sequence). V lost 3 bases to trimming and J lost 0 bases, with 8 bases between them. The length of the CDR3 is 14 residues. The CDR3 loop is CASSIGGANYGYTF. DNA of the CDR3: TGTGCCAGTAGTATTGGCGGAGCTAACTATGGCTACACCTTC.

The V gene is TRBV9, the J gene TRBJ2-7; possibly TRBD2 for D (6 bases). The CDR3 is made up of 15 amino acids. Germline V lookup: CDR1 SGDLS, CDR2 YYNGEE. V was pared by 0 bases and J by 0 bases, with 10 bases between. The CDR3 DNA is TGTGCCAGCAGCGTAGGCGCGGGGAGCTCCTACGAGCAGTACTTC. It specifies CASSVGAGSSYEQYF. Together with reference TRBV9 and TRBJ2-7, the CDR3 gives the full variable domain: DSGVTQTPKHLITATGQRVTLRCSPRSGDLSVYWYQQSLDQGLQFLIQYYNGEERAKGNILERFSAQQFPDLHSELNLSSLELGDSALYFCASSVGAGSSYEQYFGPGTRLTVT.

DNA for the CDR3: TGTGCCAGTACCCAGACAGGGGGCACGACTGAAGCTTTCTTT. It yields the protein CASTQTGGTTEAFF. The V call is TRBV19, the J call TRBJ1-1; 10 nucleotides align to TRBD1. V was pared by 7 bases and J by 5 bases, with 7 bases of the junction left unmatched. Per the germline V gene, CDR1 is LNHDA and CDR2 is SQIVND (reference sequence). This CDR3 spans 14 amino acids.